These 32 T cell receptor beta chains originate from one sample sequenced in a study of T cell responses to AZD1222 COVID-19 vaccine. Assay used: immunoSEQ multiplex PCR; TCRdb lists only in-frame clones, some missing. The data contain 100,000 to 120,000 clones, 70% to 90% of them singletons. This specimen was peripheral blood, taken on day 0 of AZD1222 vaccination. The receptors were sampled from an adult in good health.

V gene TRBV11-2 combines with J gene TRBJ1-5, with D possibly matching TRBD1 (6 bases). CDR1 and CDR2 from the germline V gene are SGHAT and FQNNGV. V dropped 5 bases and J dropped 3 bases, with 11 bases sitting between them. This CDR3 has 14 amino acids. The CDR3 coding sequence is TGTGCCAGCAGCCTACACAGGGACAATCAGCCCCAGCATTTT. The encoded protein is CASSLHRDNQPQHF.

In its sample, this clone was seen a few times. This chain connects TRBV9 to TRBJ1-3; the D is unclear. Per the germline V gene, CDR1 is SGDLS and CDR2 is YYNGEE. The CDR3 sequence is 16 residues long. V lost 3 bases to trimming and J lost 4 bases, with 17 bases between them. CDR3 region: CASSGSVREKGNTIYF. CDR3 in DNA: TGTGCCAGCAGCGGGTCCGTGAGGGAAAAGGGAAACACCATATATTTT.

This clone has more than one count but fewer than ten. The genes are TRBV30 and TRBJ1-2; no clear D. V lost 0 bases to trimming and J lost 3 bases, with 11 bases between them. There are 14 residues in the CDR3. The germline CDR1 and CDR2 sequences are GTSNPN and SVGIG (reference sequence). The CDR3 loop reads CAWSVGPEDYGYTF. The CDR3 region has the DNA TGTGCCTGGAGTGTAGGCCCGGAGGACTATGGCTACACCTTC. Full variable domain (remainder filled in from reference TRBV30 and TRBJ1-2): SQTIHQWPATLVQPVGSPLSLECTVEGTSNPNLYWYRQAAGRGLQLLFYSVGIGQISSEVPQNLSASRPQDRQFILSSKKLLLSDSGFYLCAWSVGPEDYGYTFGSGTRLTVV.

V usage is TRBV9 and J usage is TRBJ2-2, with a weak D call TRBD1 (6 bases). The CDR3 is 16 amino acids. V lost 0 bases, J lost 1 base, and 10 bases lay in between. Looked up from germline, CDR1 is SGDLS and CDR2 is YYNGEE. The CDR3 spells CASSVGGPLNTGELFF. DNA for the CDR3: TGTGCCAGCAGCGTAGGGGGGCCCTTGAACACCGGGGAGCTGTTTTTT.

V and J are TRBV28 and TRBJ1-5; the D is unclear. The CDR3 consists of 14 residues. V shed 4 bases and J shed 5 bases, with 12 bases lying between them. Germline lookup yields CDR1 MDHEN and CDR2 SYDVKM. The CDR3 nucleotides are TGTGCCAGCAGTTATGGATCCGGAGATCAGCCCCAGCATTTT. This sequence encodes CASSYGSGDQPQHF.

This CDR3 is CASSVGGRPETQYF. For the CDR3, the DNA is TGTGCCAGCAGCGTAGGGGGGAGGCCAGAGACCCAGTACTTC. This chain uses TRBV9 with TRBJ2-5, with D possibly matching TRBD2 (6 bases). CDR3 length equals 14 residues. The germline V gene encodes CDR1 SGDLS and CDR2 YYNGEE. V lost 0 bases, J lost 4 bases, and 10 bases lay in between.

The chain links TRBV6-5 to TRBJ1-4; TRBD1 aligns across 8 bases. Germline V gene data show CDR1 as MNHEY and CDR2 as SVGAGI. V dropped 4 bases and J dropped 2; count of bases not matched to a gene: 6. The length of the CDR3 is 16 residues. CDR3 amino acids: CASSSNHRGTNEKLFF. The CDR3 DNA sequence: TGTGCCAGCAGTTCCAATCACAGGGGGACTAATGAAAAACTGTTTTTT.

V is TRBV18 and J is TRBJ1-2; D is undetermined. CDR3 size: 11 residues. Deletions cut 3 bases from V and 8 bases from J, with 7 bases between. Germline lookup yields CDR1 KGHSH and CDR2 LQKENI. DNA of the CDR3: TGTGCCAGCTCACCGGAATTAGGCTACACCTTC. It is translated as CASSPELGYTF.

The V and J genes are TRBV28 and TRBJ1-5; D not resolved. The CDR3 sequence is 16 residues long. The germline gives CDR1 MDHEN, CDR2 SYDVKM. V gave up 0 bases and J gave up 0 bases, with 9 bases separating them. CDR3 in amino acids: CASSLWSGYSNQPQHF. In nucleotides, the CDR3 is TGTGCCAGCAGTTTATGGTCCGGTTATAGCAATCAGCCCCAGCATTTT.

V and J are TRBV7-9 and TRBJ1-4; 8 bases fit TRBD1. The germline CDR1 and CDR2 sequences are SEHNR and FQNEAQ (reference sequence). V shed 3 bases and J 5 bases; nucleotides not matched to a gene: 2. The CDR3 extends over 14 amino acids. CDR3 sequence: CASSLTGENEKLFF. CDR3 bases: TGTGCCAGCAGCTTGACAGGGGAGAATGAAAAACTGTTTTTT.

J is TRBJ2-1 and V is TRBV9; D is uncertain. Trimming stripped 4 bases from V and 7 bases from J, with 15 bases between. Germline V CDR1 and CDR2: SGDLS, YYNGEE. This CDR3 is 14 amino acids long. In DNA, the CDR3 is TGTGCCAGCAGCCCTAACGATTATAGTAATGAGCAGTTCTTC. As protein: CASSPNDYSNEQFF.

This chain connects TRBV18 to TRBJ2-3, with TRBD2 matching over 11 bases. Germline CDR1 and CDR2: KGHSH and LQKENI. Trimming at V came to 4 bases and at J to 0 bases, leaving 6 bases not matched to a gene. The CDR3 spans 17 residues. The CDR3 DNA is TGTGCCAGCTCACGGGAGACTAGCGGGACTAGCACAGATACGCAGTATTTT. Its translation is CASSRETSGTSTDTQYF.

CDR3: CASSRGQDSYNEQFF. CDR3 coding DNA: TGCGCCAGCAGCCGGGGTCAGGACTCTTACAATGAGCAGTTCTTC. V gene TRBV5-1 combines with J gene TRBJ2-1, with D tentatively TRBD2 (5 bases). CDR1 is SGHRS and CDR2 is YFSETQ in the germline V gene. This CDR3 spans 15 amino acids. Trimming removed 4 bases at V and 4 bases at J, with 15 bases between.

The J gene is TRBJ1-4, the V gene TRBV7-2; 7 bases are shared with TRBD1. The CDR3 has 14 residues. Trimming at V came to 6 bases and at J to 7 bases, leaving 8 bases not matched to a gene. Germline lookup yields CDR1 SGHTA and CDR2 FQGNSA. The CDR3, as DNA: TGTGCCAGCAGATCTACAGGGGCCAGTGAAAAACTGTTTTTT. Protein product: CASRSTGASEKLFF. The full variable domain, rest sourced from reference TRBV7-2 and TRBJ1-4, is GAGVSQSPSNKVTEKGKDVELRCDPISGHTALYWYRQSLGQGLEFLIYFQGNSAPDKSGLPSDRFSAERTGGSVSTLTIQRTQQEDSAVYLCASRSTGASEKLFFGSGTQLSVL.

The chain employs TRBV12-3 or TRBV12-4 and TRBJ2-7; D is possibly TRBD2 (5 bases). The CDR3 runs 13 residues. Trimming took 2 bases from V and 2 from J, leaving 7 bases between them. This chain's CDR3 is CASSLNGAYEQYF. The CDR3 DNA follows: TGTGCCAGCAGTTTAAACGGGGCCTACGAGCAGTACTTC.

The chain links TRBV7-9 to TRBJ2-7; D tentatively fits TRBD1 or TRBD2 (5 bases each). The CDR3 length is 16 residues. From germline, CDR1 is SEHNR and CDR2 FQNEAQ (reference sequence). Trimming took 4 bases from V and 2 from J, leaving 18 bases between them. The CDR3 is CASSSLNPRDPYEQYF. For the CDR3, the DNA is TGTGCCAGCAGCTCCCTTAATCCCAGGGACCCCTACGAGCAGTACTTC.

The chain employs TRBV28 and TRBJ1-5, with D hard to call. Germline CDR1 reads MDHEN; CDR2 reads SYDVKM. V lost 1 base and J 7 bases, leaving 5 bases between the germline ends. CDR3 size: 12 residues. The CDR3 is CASSLFGQPQHF. DNA for the CDR3: TGTGCCAGCAGTTTATTCGGGCAGCCCCAGCATTTT.

This sequence joins TRBV7-8 and TRBJ2-5, with D possibly matching TRBD2 (5 bases). V lost 4 bases and J lost 5, with 17 bases in between. This CDR3 comprises 15 residues. Germline-derived CDR1 and CDR2 are SGHVS and FQNEAQ. The CDR3 DNA sequence: TGTGCCAGCAGCTCCTGGACCGGGGTCAGGGAGACCCAGTACTTC. Its translation is CASSSWTGVRETQYF.

The J gene is TRBJ1-5, the V gene TRBV18; D is undetermined. The CDR3 totals 15 residues. Trimming took off 3 bases at V and 4 bases at J, with 13 bases between the two ends. The V gene's germline CDR1 is KGHSH and CDR2 LQKENI. CDR3 sequence: CASSPLPEANQPQHF. Written as DNA, the CDR3 is TGTGCCAGCTCACCCCTCCCCGAGGCGAATCAGCCCCAGCATTTT.

The chain uses TRBV29-1 and TRBJ2-5; TRBD2 is a possible D gene (5 bases). CDR3 length: 15 residues. The germline CDR1 and CDR2 sequences are SQVTM and ANQGSEA. Trimming removed 4 bases from V and 4 bases from J, with 19 bases in between. CDR3 loop: CSVGSTPGGGETQYF. DNA of the CDR3: TGCAGCGTTGGATCAACTCCCGGCGGAGGAGAGACCCAGTACTTC.

This chain connects TRBV3-1 (or the pseudogene TRBV3-2) to TRBJ1-2, with 8 bases matching TRBD1. CDR3 length equals 15 residues. Germline CDR1 reads LGHDT; CDR2 reads YNNKEL (reference sequence). V dropped 6 bases and J dropped 8; count of bases not matched to a gene: 14. CDR3 region: CASSKLGQGGHGYTF. The CDR3 DNA reads as TGTGCCAGCAGTAAGCTAGGACAGGGAGGTCACGGCTACACCTTC.

The chain combines TRBV15 with TRBJ1-2, with D perhaps matching TRBD1 (5 bases). Germline V lookup: CDR1 LNHNV, CDR2 YYDKDF (reference sequence). With 1 base removed from V and 3 bases from J, the gap between germline ends came to 12 bases. The length of the CDR3 is 15 residues. The CDR3 protein is CATSRGSGGDYGYTF. Written as DNA, the CDR3 is TGTGCCACCAGCAGAGGCTCGGGGGGTGACTATGGCTACACCTTC.

V gene TRBV5-4 combines with J gene TRBJ2-3; unclear D gene. The CDR3 extends over 15 amino acids. Trimming removed 0 bases at V and 1 base at J, with 9 bases between. Germline V gene data show CDR1 as SGHNT and CDR2 as YYREEE (reference sequence). DNA for the CDR3: TGTGCCAGCAGCTTGGAGGGAACCCGCACAGATACGCAGTATTTT. Translating gives CASSLEGTRTDTQYF.

Only one count was recorded for this clone. The V call is TRBV9, the J call TRBJ1-1, with unresolved D. Trimming cost V 3 bases and J 5 bases, with 14 bases left between them. The germline CDR1 and CDR2 sequences are SGDLS and YYNGEE. This CDR3 has 14 amino acids. CDR3 sequence reads: CASSGTTGGTEAFF. The CDR3 region has the DNA TGTGCCAGCAGCGGCACCACTGGAGGGACTGAAGCTTTCTTT.

The rearrangement links TRBV10-2 to TRBJ1-6; D remains unclear. The CDR3 loop spans 14 amino acids. V was clipped by 4 bases and J by 6 bases, with 10 bases between them. From germline, CDR1 is WSHSY and CDR2 SAAADI. CDR3 bases: TGCGCCAGCAGTGGGTCCGGGAGTAATTCACCCCTCCACTTT. Encoded protein: CASSGSGSNSPLHF.

V gene TRBV18 combines with J gene TRBJ1-5; weak D call: TRBD1 (6 bases). Germline V lookup: CDR1 KGHSH, CDR2 LQKENI. With 4 bases removed from V and 3 bases from J, the gap between germline ends came to 16 bases. There are 16 residues in the CDR3. CDR3 amino acids: CASSRLGGGDNQPQHF. CDR3 sequence (DNA): TGTGCCAGCTCACGGCTCGGCGGGGGCGACAATCAGCCCCAGCATTTT. Complete variable domain (other parts from reference TRBV18 and TRBJ1-5): NAGVMQNPRHLVRRRGQEARLRCSPMKGHSHVYWYRQLPEEGLKFMVYLQKENIIDESGMPKERFSAEFPKEGPSILRIQQVVRGDSAAYFCASSRLGGGDNQPQHFGDGTRLSIL.

J is TRBJ2-5 and V is TRBV6-5, with 10 bases aligning to TRBD2. CDR3 length equals 15 residues. Germline V CDR1 and CDR2: MNHEY, SVGAGI. V was pared by 4 bases and J by 4 bases, with 6 bases of the junction left unmatched. The CDR3: CASSSLAGRGETQYF. CDR3 bases: TGTGCCAGCAGTTCACTAGCGGGAAGGGGAGAGACCCAGTACTTC.

The chain employs TRBV19 and TRBJ1-1; no reliable D call. The CDR3 runs to 13 residues. Germline-derived CDR1 and CDR2 are LNHDA and SQIVND (reference sequence). V dropped 5 bases and J dropped 5 bases, with 12 bases sitting between them. CDR3 residues: CASSLHEETEAFF. The CDR3 DNA follows: TGTGCCAGTAGTCTACACGAGGAAACTGAAGCTTTCTTT.

J is TRBJ2-3 and V is TRBV7-8; tentatively, D is TRBD2 (5 bases). Germline CDR1 reads SGHVS; CDR2 reads FQNEAQ. The V gene lost 3 bases and the J gene lost 2 bases, with 9 bases spanning the gap. The CDR3 is 14 residues long. The CDR3 bases are TGTGCCAGCAGCTTGGACTCGACCACAGATACGCAGTATTTT. Its translation: CASSLDSTTDTQYF.

This clone was observed a single time. The genes are TRBV14 and TRBJ1-4; 9 bases fit TRBD1. V lost 3 bases, J lost 8 bases, and 10 bases stayed unmatched. Germline values: CDR1 SGHDN, CDR2 FVKESK. The CDR3 spans 16 residues. The CDR3 is CASSQPGDRVREKLFF. The CDR3 DNA reads TGTGCCAGCAGCCAGCCAGGGGACAGGGTACGCGAAAAACTGTTTTTT.

The chain links TRBV2 to TRBJ1-2; 7 bases line up with TRBD1. CDR3 size: 15 residues. Germline V gives CDR1 SNHLY, CDR2 FYNNEI. The J segment lost 8 bases and the V segment lost 1 base, leaving 10 bases of the junction unmatched. Here the CDR3 DNA reads TGTGCCAGCAGTGAAGTTGCCGGACACAGGGGAGGCTACACCTTC. Amino acid sequence: CASSEVAGHRGGYTF.

The CDR3 here is CSGSRGETQYF. The DNA for the CDR3 is TGCAGCGGTTCTCGGGGGGAGACCCAGTACTTC. The chain is built from TRBV29-1 and TRBJ2-5; TRBD2 is a possible D gene (6 bases). This CDR3 is 11 amino acids long. V lost 7 bases, J lost 5 bases, and 11 bases lay in between. Germline values: CDR1 SQVTM, CDR2 ANQGSEA.